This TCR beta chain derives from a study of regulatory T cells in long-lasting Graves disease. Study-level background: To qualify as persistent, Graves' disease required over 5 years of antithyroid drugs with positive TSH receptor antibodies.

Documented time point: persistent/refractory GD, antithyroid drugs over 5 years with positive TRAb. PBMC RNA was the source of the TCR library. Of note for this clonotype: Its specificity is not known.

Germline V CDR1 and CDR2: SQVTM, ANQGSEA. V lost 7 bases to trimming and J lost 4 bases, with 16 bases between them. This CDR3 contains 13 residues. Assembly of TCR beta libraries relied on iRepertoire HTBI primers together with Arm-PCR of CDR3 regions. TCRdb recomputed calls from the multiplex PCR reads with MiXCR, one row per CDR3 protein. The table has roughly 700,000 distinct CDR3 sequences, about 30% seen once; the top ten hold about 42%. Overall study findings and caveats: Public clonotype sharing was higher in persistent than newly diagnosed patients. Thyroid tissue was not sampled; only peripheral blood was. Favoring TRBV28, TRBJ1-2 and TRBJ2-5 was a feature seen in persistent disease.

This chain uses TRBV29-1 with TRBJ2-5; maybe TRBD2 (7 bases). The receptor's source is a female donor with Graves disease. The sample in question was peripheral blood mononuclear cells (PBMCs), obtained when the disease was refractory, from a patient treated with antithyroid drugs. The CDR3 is CSEGGGSGETQYF. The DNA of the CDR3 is TGCAGCGAGGGGGGGGGCTCTGGAGAGACCCAGTACTTC.